This passage covers 27 T cell receptor beta chains from one sample sequenced in a study of T cell responses to AZD1222 COVID-19 vaccine. Repertoires were generated with immunoSEQ multiplex PCR, while TCRdb's copy carries only in-frame clones and drops some. The table includes 100,000 or so clones, about 86% detected once. The sequencing here drew on peripheral blood, taken on day 0 of AZD1222 vaccination. The receptor source for this set is an adult in good health.

This clone was counted at least ten times. The J gene is TRBJ2-1, the V gene TRBV5-1, with D possibly TRBD1 on 5 matching bases. Germline assignment: CDR1 SGHRS and CDR2 YFSETQ. Between the trimmed V and J ends, which lost 0 bases and 0 bases, there was a span of 7 bases. The CDR3 extends over 15 amino acids. The CDR3 loop reads CASSLADSSYNEQFF. CDR3 bases: TGCGCCAGCAGCTTGGCCGACAGCTCCTACAATGAGCAGTTCTTC.

This chain links TRBV19 with TRBJ2-3; 10 nucleotides line up with TRBD2. The junction had 8 bases not matched to a gene; V was cut back by 4 bases and J by 4 bases. This CDR3 has 16 residues. Looked up from germline, CDR1 is LNHDA and CDR2 is SQIVND (reference sequence). For the CDR3, the DNA is TGTGCCAGTAGTAGGGCGGCTAGCGGGAGATCAGATACGCAGTATTTT. Protein sequence: CASSRAASGRSDTQYF. Together with reference TRBV19 and TRBJ2-3, the CDR3 gives the full variable domain: DGGITQSPKYLFRKEGQNVTLSCEQNLNHDAMYWYRQDPGQGLRLIYYSQIVNDFQKGDIAEGYSVSREKKESFPLTVTSAQKNPTAFYLCASSRAASGRSDTQYFGPGTRLTVL.

Only a few counts were recorded for this clone. The rearrangement joins TRBV19 to TRBJ1-4; D remains ambiguous. Trimming shortened V by 10 bases and J by 5 bases, and 14 bases separated the two germline ends. Germline assignment: CDR1 LNHDA and CDR2 SQIVND (reference sequence). The CDR3 is 13 amino acids. The CDR3 sequence is CATRLFGNEKLFF. CDR3 nucleotide sequence: TGTGCCACCAGACTGTTCGGAAATGAAAAACTGTTTTTT.

In the case of this clone: One end of the junction does not line up with germline, which may come from a read error. The chain has TRBV9 and TRBJ2-5; D is unresolved. This CDR3 region has 11 residues. The germline CDR1 and CDR2 sequences are SGDLS and YYNGEE. For the CDR3, the DNA is TGTGTCAGCAGCTATGGTGAGACCCAGTACTTC. This gives the protein CVSSYGETQYF.

Only a few counts were recorded for this clone. The chain couples TRBV27 to TRBJ2-1; D gene uncertain. This CDR3 has 11 residues. The germline CDR1 and CDR2 sequences are MNHEY and SMNVEV (reference sequence). Trimming cost V 5 bases and J 6 bases, with 5 bases left between them. CDR3 sequence (DNA): TGTGCCAGCAGTAACTTCAATGAGCAGTTCTTC. Translating it yields CASSNFNEQFF.

The chain uses TRBV18 and TRBJ1-4; TRBD1 might be the D (6 bases). This CDR3 region has 17 residues. V lost 1 base to trimming and J lost 7 bases, with 19 bases between them. Germline CDR1 and CDR2: KGHSH and LQKENI. CDR3: CASSPRAGGQSFEKLFF. In DNA form, the CDR3 reads TGTGCCAGCTCACCACGGGCTGGGGGACAATCCTTTGAAAAACTGTTTTTT.

This chain connects TRBV28 to TRBJ2-1; D possibly matches TRBD1 or TRBD2 (5 bases each). Germline CDR1 reads MDHEN; CDR2 reads SYDVKM. V gave up 9 bases and J gave up 9 bases, with 21 bases separating them. The CDR3 is 14 amino acids. The CDR3 sequence is CASSTGPNRGEQFF. For the CDR3, the DNA is TGTGCCAGTTCAACGGGGCCGAACCGGGGTGAGCAGTTCTTC.

V is TRBV28 and J is TRBJ1-4, with D tentatively TRBD1 (5 bases). V lost 6 bases and J lost 0, with 14 bases in between. The CDR3 sequence is 16 residues long. CDR1 and CDR2 (germline): MDHEN, SYDVKM. The chain's CDR3 is CASRPRDGATNEKLFF. CDR3 coding DNA: TGTGCCAGCAGACCCCGGGACGGAGCAACTAATGAAAAACTGTTTTTT.

The genes are TRBV19 and TRBJ2-1; 8 nucleotides align to TRBD2. CDR1 and CDR2 from the germline V gene are LNHDA and SQIVND (reference sequence). The CDR3 consists of 14 residues. Germline trimming cut 1 base from V and 7 bases from J; bases unmatched to any gene: 3. The CDR3 loop is CASSIAGGRNEQFF. CDR3 nucleotide sequence: TGTGCCAGTAGTATAGCGGGAGGGAGAAATGAGCAGTTCTTC.

The V gene is TRBV2, the J gene TRBJ1-5; 7 bases are shared with TRBD1. J lost 4 bases, V lost 5 bases, and 11 bases had no gene match. Looked up from germline, CDR1 is SNHLY and CDR2 is FYNNEI. The CDR3 has 16 residues. This CDR3 is CASSIGQVQNNQPQHF. CDR3 DNA sequence: TGTGCCAGCAGTATAGGACAGGTCCAAAATAATCAGCCCCAGCATTTT.

The chain couples TRBV23-1 to TRBJ2-4, with a weak D call TRBD1 (5 bases). TRBV23-1 is sorted into the ORF group, with uncertain function. V was trimmed by 1 base and J by 2 bases, leaving 15 bases between them. The CDR3 totals 17 residues. The CDR3 bases are TGCGCCAGCAGTCAATGGCCCCCCAGGGTTACCAAAAACATTCAGTACTTC. Its protein product is CASSQWPPRVTKNIQYF.

The chain carries TRBV7-6 and TRBJ2-2; 10 bases map to TRBD2. The germline CDR1 and CDR2 sequences are SGHVS and FNYEAQ. Unmatched junction bases numbered 6, after V lost 3 bases and J lost 8 bases. This CDR3 comprises 15 residues. The CDR3 sequence: CASSLGAGGSGELFF. The CDR3, as DNA: TGTGCCAGCAGCTTGGGAGCGGGAGGGTCGGGGGAGCTGTTTTTT.

This clone was found once. The chain combines TRBV6-5 with TRBJ1-1; 8 nucleotides line up with TRBD1. V shed 7 bases and J 9 bases; nucleotides not matched to a gene: 13. This CDR3 has 14 residues. The germline CDR1 and CDR2 sequences are MNHEY and SVGAGI. CDR3 sequence reads: CASTPTGRQGKAFF. The CDR3 DNA is TGTGCCAGCACCCCGACCGGTAGACAGGGGAAAGCTTTCTTT.

The chain is built from TRBV29-1 and TRBJ1-1, with D tentatively TRBD1 (5 bases). Germline CDR1 SQVTM, CDR2 ANQGSEA. The CDR3 contains 14 residues. V was pared by 4 bases and J by 4 bases, with 16 bases between. CDR3 residues: CSVVSFPGGTEAFF. The CDR3 DNA is TGCAGCGTTGTTTCTTTCCCGGGGGGCACTGAAGCTTTCTTT.

The V and J genes are TRBV4-2 and TRBJ2-7; D unresolved. In germline, CDR1 is LGHNA, CDR2 YNFKEQ. The CDR3 sequence is 15 residues long. V lost 4 bases and J lost 1, with 14 bases in between. The DNA for the CDR3 is TGTGCCAGCAGCCCCGGACCCCCCTCGTCCTACGAGCAGTACTTC. Translation gives CASSPGPPSSYEQYF.

The CDR3 DNA sequence: TGTGCCAGCAGTGACCCGGAGCTGGGCATTCAGTACTTC. Its translation is CASSDPELGIQYF. The chain employs TRBV25-1 and TRBJ2-4, with D unresolved. The CDR3 has 13 residues. The V end was cut by 3 bases, the J end by 9 bases, with 12 bases between. Germline V gene sequence: CDR1 MGHDK, CDR2 SYGVNS.

The J gene is TRBJ2-7, the V gene TRBV30; a weak D match, TRBD2 (6 bases). Between the trimmed V and J ends, which lost 3 bases and 4 bases, there was a span of 13 bases. The germline CDR1 and CDR2 sequences are GTSNPN and SVGIG (reference sequence). The CDR3 contains 13 residues. The CDR3 region is CAWRGGGSYEQYF. The CDR3 region has the DNA TGTGCCTGGAGGGGAGGAGGGTCGTACGAGCAGTACTTC.

This clone was detected a few times. The CDR3 sequence: CASSQDGGLANYGYTF. The CDR3 DNA reads TGCGCCAGCAGCCAAGACGGCGGCCTAGCTAACTATGGCTACACCTTC. This chain links TRBV4-1 with TRBJ1-2; D remains ambiguous. Germline-derived CDR1 and CDR2 are MGHRA and YSYEKL. The V end lost 0 bases, the J end lost 0 bases, and 11 bases lay between the germline ends. CDR3 length equals 16 residues.

In this sample, this clone turned up a few times. This sequence joins TRBV15 and TRBJ2-2; the D gene could be TRBD1 or TRBD2 (6 bases each). Trimming took off 3 bases at V and 2 bases at J, with 25 bases between the two ends. This CDR3 has 20 residues. The germline V gene encodes CDR1 LNHNV and CDR2 YYDKDF (reference sequence). CDR3 nucleotide sequence: TGTGCCACCAGCAGTGATCGTAAGAAAACCCGGGGGCCTAACACCGGGGAGCTGTTTTTT. Its protein product is CATSSDRKKTRGPNTGELFF.

This clone was found once. The rearrangement joins TRBV29-1 to TRBJ1-1, with D maybe TRBD1 (5 bases). The CDR3 covers 14 residues. Germline V lookup: CDR1 SQVTM, CDR2 ANQGSEA. Trimming removed 1 base from V and 5 bases from J, with 14 bases in between. CDR3 nucleotides: TGCAGCGTTGAAGTGATGGCAGGGTTGACTGAAGCTTTCTTT. Translating gives CSVEVMAGLTEAFF.

The chain employs TRBV7-8 and TRBJ2-1; unclear D gene. V was clipped by 6 bases and J by 5 bases, with 8 bases between them. The germline gives CDR1 SGHVS, CDR2 FQNEAQ. This CDR3 spans 12 amino acids. The CDR3 coding sequence is TGTGCCAGCAGACTACGAGACAATGAGCAGTTCTTC. It is translated as CASRLRDNEQFF.

This chain uses TRBV6-5 with TRBJ2-7; D perhaps matches TRBD2 (6 bases). Germline V gives CDR1 MNHEY, CDR2 SVGAGI. Trimming removed 2 bases at V and 6 bases at J, with 11 bases between. The CDR3 consists of 13 residues. The CDR3, as DNA: TGTGCCAGCAGTTACGGGGGAGGTTTCGAGCAGTACTTC. Protein sequence: CASSYGGGFEQYF.

Here the CDR3 reads CASSYQGGGSYGYTF. CDR3 in DNA: TGTGCCAGCAGCTACCAGGGGGGAGGGAGCTATGGCTACACCTTC. The chain joins TRBV7-2 to TRBJ1-2; 7 bases agree with TRBD1. Germline loops: CDR1 SGHTA, CDR2 FQGNSA. The J segment lost 4 bases and the V segment lost 4 bases, leaving 9 bases of the junction unmatched. This CDR3 spans 15 amino acids.

This clone was counted a few times. The gene calls are TRBV7-2 and TRBJ1-2; 7 bases align to TRBD1. The length of the CDR3 is 14 residues. CDR1 SGHTA and CDR2 FQGNSA come from the germline V gene. With 4 bases clipped from V and 5 bases from J, the junction kept 7 bases outside the gene matches. The CDR3: CASSSQGGPYGYTF. CDR3 in DNA: TGTGCCAGCAGCTCCCAGGGGGGGCCGTATGGCTACACCTTC.

V and J are TRBV27 and TRBJ1-5, with 8 positions matching TRBD1. The V and J ends lost 3 bases and 2 bases, in that order; junction bases with no gene match: 0. CDR1 and CDR2 (germline): MNHEY, SMNVEV (reference sequence). This CDR3 contains 14 residues. CDR3 protein: CASSLTGGNQPQHF. The DNA for the CDR3 is TGTGCCAGCAGTTTGACAGGGGGCAATCAGCCCCAGCATTTT.

CDR3 region: CATSRERSSGNTIYF. The CDR3 region has the DNA TGTGCCACCAGCAGAGAGAGGAGCTCTGGAAACACCATATATTTT. The chain couples TRBV15 to TRBJ1-3; unclear D gene. Germline V gene data show CDR1 as LNHNV and CDR2 as YYDKDF (reference sequence). V was clipped by 0 bases and J by 0 bases, with 6 bases between them. The CDR3 spans 15 residues.

The chain employs TRBV2 and TRBJ2-2, with 11 nucleotides matching TRBD2. V was pared by 6 bases and J by 1 base, with 7 bases of the junction left unmatched. CDR1 and CDR2 from the germline V gene are SNHLY and FYNNEI. The CDR3 is made up of 17 amino acids. CDR3 sequence (DNA): TGTGCCAGCAGCGAAATAGCGGGAGGGGGGAACACCGGGGAGCTGTTTTTT. This sequence encodes CASSEIAGGGNTGELFF.